Listed below are T cell receptor beta chains from one sample, sequenced in a study of blood T cell repertoires in COVID-19. Method: immunoSEQ multiplex PCR; TCRdb's copy keeps in-frame clones and lacks some. The sample yields 110,000 to 150,000 clones, around four fifths seen once. Input material: peripheral blood. The receptors derive from a woman at least 80 years old with acute or convalescent COVID-19. CDR3s include the opening cysteine and the closing phenylalanine or tryptophan. Clone sizes are given selectively: once, few, many, or a class where the clone is expanded.

CASSQGGRGYEQYF | TRBV5-4 | 14 | NA | TRBJ2-7
CASRGELGRQRFDYGYTF | TRBV2 | 18 | NA | TRBJ1-2
CASSLGTASYEQYF | TRBV27 | 14 | NA | TRBJ2-7
CATSREPGGGWRREQYF | TRBV15 | 17 | NA | TRBJ2-7
CASSLTGGTNYGYTF | TRBV27 | 15 | NA | TRBJ1-2
CASSLTVGQPQHF | TRBV6-4 | 13 | few | TRBJ1-5
CASSLWSSTGELFF | TRBV28 | 14 | NA | TRBJ2-2
CASRTDSDYGYTF | TRBV19 | 13 | once | TRBJ1-2
CASSSLAGGRLAKNIQYF | TRBV28 | 18 | NA | TRBJ2-4
CASRPSGKGEQYF | TRBV2 | 13 | NA | TRBJ2-7
CASSPEQGAEETQYF | TRBV18 | 15 | NA | TRBJ2-5
CASSQDPLKKGNQPQHF | TRBV4-1 | 17 | NA | TRBJ1-5
CASSLKTGSLAPLHF | TRBV7-9 | 15 | NA | TRBJ1-6
CATQWGRNEKLFF | TRBV2 | 13 | few | TRBJ1-4
CASGPKGTVMDEAFF | TRBV7-9 | 15 | NA | TRBJ1-1